One sample yielded the 20 T cell receptor beta chains listed below, sequenced in a study of blood T cell dynamics during melanoma immunotherapy. Repertoires were generated with immunoSEQ multiplex PCR, while TCRdb's copy carries only in-frame clones and drops some. The sample carries some 6,700 clones, roughly 81% recorded once. Time point denoted: week 3, after first cycle of checkpoint inhibitor. Here the sequenced sample was blood, taken from a patient treated with checkpoint blockade. These receptors all come from a human donor with melanoma. Some clones in this sample may be carry-over from other donors' samples.

This clone has just one count. J is TRBJ2-1 and V is TRBV6-5; TRBD1 or TRBD2 may be the D gene (8 bases each). Trimming cost V 6 bases and J 13 bases, with 25 bases left between them. The CDR3 has 15 amino acids. Germline-derived CDR1 and CDR2 are MNHEY and SVGAGI. The CDR3 reads CASSLNRGTSLLQFF. In DNA, the CDR3 is TGTGCCAGCAGCCTAAACAGGGGGACTAGTTTGCTTCAGTTCTTC.

This clone was observed a few times. For the CDR3, the DNA is TGCGCCAGCACTGGGACAGACTATGGCTACACCTTC. It is translated as CASTGTDYGYTF. The chain carries TRBV5-1 and TRBJ1-2, with 7 bases that match TRBD1. The CDR3 covers 12 residues. V was clipped by 6 bases and J by 3 bases; unmatched bases: 2. Germline CDR1 reads SGHRS; CDR2 reads YFSETQ.

The V gene is TRBV7-2, the J gene TRBJ2-3; D call uncertain. Germline V gives CDR1 SGHTA, CDR2 FQGNSA. This CDR3 region has 15 residues. Trimming stripped 1 base from V and 2 bases from J, with 10 bases between. The CDR3 nucleotides read TGTGCCAGCAGCTTAGACACCGCCTACACAGATACGCAGTATTTT. Protein sequence: CASSLDTAYTDTQYF. Full variable domain (missing parts from reference TRBV7-2 and TRBJ2-3): GAGVSQSPSNKVTEKGKDVELRCDPISGHTALYWYRQSLGQGLEFLIYFQGNSAPDKSGLPSDRFSAERTGGSVSTLTIQRTQQEDSAVYLCASSLDTAYTDTQYFGPGTRLTVL.

Turning to this clone: Given the absence of the conserved phenylalanine or tryptophan at the CDR3 end, a read error is likely. Because the CDR3's place on the DNA is in doubt, the DNA is left out and the CDR3 is given as listed by TCRdb. V usage is TRBV7-9 and J usage is TRBJ2-6; the D segment call TRBD2 is taken from the table without a DNA check. The germline gives CDR1 SEHNR, CDR2 FQNEAQ (reference sequence). The CDR3 is 8 amino acids long, termini counted. CDR3 sequence reads: CASSLVGG.

The rearrangement joins TRBV5-1 to TRBJ2-5; either TRBD1 or TRBD2 may supply D (7 bases each). This CDR3 comprises 16 residues. Germline V gives CDR1 SGHRS, CDR2 YFSETQ. V gave up 4 bases and J gave up 2 bases, with 18 bases separating them. CDR3 in amino acids: CASSLLGQGGQETQYF. The CDR3 region has the DNA TGCGCCAGCAGCCTCTTGGGGCAGGGGGGGCAAGAGACCCAGTACTTC.

The chain carries TRBV7-3 and TRBJ2-7, with D uncertain. CDR1 is SGHTA and CDR2 is FQGTGA in the germline V gene. This CDR3 has 13 residues. The germline V and J ends were trimmed by 2 bases and 2 bases, with 7 bases remaining between them. CDR3: CASSLDSTYEQYF. CDR3 DNA: TGTGCCAGCAGCTTAGATAGTACCTACGAGCAGTACTTC.

On this clone: At one end the junction does not follow the germline gene, possibly because of a read error. The chain recombines TRBV4-1 with TRBJ2-1; TRBD2 matches at 16 bases. Germline V gives CDR1 MGHRA, CDR2 YSYEKL. This CDR3 contains 13 residues. The CDR3 nucleotides read TGCGCCAGCGCCTCCGGGACTAGCGGGAGGGCCGTCTTC. Translating it yields CASASGTSGRAVF.

As concerns this clone: The junction differs from germline at one of its ends, possibly a read error. The rearrangement joins TRBV5-5 to TRBJ1-1; tentative D call: TRBD1 (5 bases). The CDR3 has 13 residues. CDR1 is SGHKS, CDR2 YYEKEE, per germline (reference sequence). CDR3 nucleotides: TGCGCCAGCAGCACTTCCAGGGCCGGTGAAGCTTTCTTT. This encodes CASSTSRAGEAFF.

The chain uses TRBV5-4 and TRBJ1-2, with a tentative D call TRBD1 (6 bases). This CDR3 has 16 residues. V was shortened by 0 bases and J by 5 bases, with 17 bases between the two germline ends. Germline CDR1 is SGHNT and CDR2 is YYREEE (reference sequence). In DNA, the CDR3 is TGTGCCAGCAGCTTGGCCCAGGGGACTTCTCGGTATGGCTACACCTTC. Its translation is CASSLAQGTSRYGYTF.

V gene TRBV11-2 combines with J gene TRBJ2-3; 12 bases line up with TRBD2. The V gene's germline CDR1 is SGHAT and CDR2 FQNNGV. V dropped 8 bases and J dropped 9; count of bases not matched to a gene: 15. The length of the CDR3 is 16 residues. CDR3 DNA: TGTGCCAGCGCCCCTCCGAGGACTAGCGGGATTGACACGCAGTATTTT. Residues: CASAPPRTSGIDTQYF.

The chain couples TRBV7-2 to TRBJ2-6, with D maybe TRBD1 (5 bases). The CDR3 length is 13 residues. Germline V gene sequence: CDR1 SGHTA, CDR2 FQGNSA. V shed 10 bases and J shed 3 bases, with 10 bases lying between them. CDR3 loop: CAIQGFGANVLTF. The CDR3 DNA is TGTGCCATCCAGGGATTTGGGGCCAACGTCCTGACTTTC. The whole variable domain, remainder taken from reference TRBV7-2 and TRBJ2-6, is GAGVSQSPSNKVTEKGKDVELRCDPISGHTALYWYRQSLGQGLEFLIYFQGNSAPDKSGLPSDRFSAERTGGSVSTLTIQRTQQEDSAVYLCAIQGFGANVLTFGAGSRLTVL.

The V gene is TRBV15, the J gene TRBJ1-2; D uncertain. Per the germline V gene, CDR1 is LNHNV and CDR2 is YYDKDF (reference sequence). The CDR3 consists of 16 residues. The V gene lost 0 bases and the J gene lost 5 bases, with 16 bases spanning the gap. The CDR3 is CATSRDRANLPYGYTF. CDR3 DNA: TGTGCCACCAGCAGAGATCGGGCCAACCTCCCTTATGGCTACACCTTC.

This chain joins TRBV7-9 and TRBJ2-7; D possibly corresponds to TRBD1 (5 bases). Germline loops: CDR1 SEHNR, CDR2 FQNEAQ (reference sequence). The CDR3 has 13 residues. The V end lost 7 bases, the J end lost 2 bases, and 12 bases lay between the germline ends. This chain's CDR3 is CASTSRQTYEQYF. For the CDR3, the DNA is TGTGCCAGCACCTCTCGACAGACCTACGAGCAGTACTTC. The full variable domain, its missing parts supplied by reference TRBV7-9 and TRBJ2-7, is DTGVSQNPRHKITKRGQNVTFRCDPISEHNRLYWYRQTLGQGPEFLTYFQNEAQLEKSRLLSDRFSAERPKGSFSTLEIQRTEQGDSAMYLCASTSRQTYEQYFGPGTRLTVT.

The gene calls are TRBV5-5 and TRBJ1-4, with TRBD1 matching over 8 bases. CDR1 SGHKS and CDR2 YYEKEE come from the germline V gene (reference sequence). CDR3 length: 16 residues. The V segment lost 3 bases and the J segment 4 bases; nucleotides outside the gene matches: 8. In nucleotides, the CDR3 is TGTGCCAGCAGCTCGGTCAGGGGGCAGGGTAATGAAAAACTGTTTTTT. The encoded protein is CASSSVRGQGNEKLFF. The full variable domain, its missing parts supplied by reference TRBV5-5 and TRBJ1-4, is DAGVTQSPTHLIKTRGQQVTLRCSPISGHKSVSWYQQVLGQGPQFIFQYYEKEERGRGNFPDRFSARQFPNYSSELNVNALLLGDSALYLCASSSVRGQGNEKLFFGSGTQLSVL.

V gene TRBV27 combines with J gene TRBJ2-1; 9 bases match TRBD2. There are 16 residues in the CDR3. Germline CDR1 and CDR2: MNHEY and SMNVEV (reference sequence). The V gene end was trimmed by 2 bases and the J gene end by 3 bases; junction bases not matched to a gene: 5. In DNA, the CDR3 is TGTGCCAGCAGTTTAGGGGGCGGGAGGGACTACAATGAGCAGTTCTTC. As protein: CASSLGGGRDYNEQFF.

The chain employs TRBV28 and TRBJ1-2; tentatively, D is TRBD1 (5 bases). This CDR3 comprises 11 residues. CDR1 is MDHEN and CDR2 is SYDVKM in the germline V gene. Trimming left V 6 bases short and J 4 bases short, with 6 bases between. CDR3 amino acids: CASSRAYGYTF. The CDR3 DNA is TGTGCCAGCAGCAGGGCCTATGGCTACACCTTC.

V gene TRBV5-1 combines with J gene TRBJ2-5, with a possible D match to TRBD1 (5 bases). The germline gives CDR1 SGHRS, CDR2 YFSETQ. V lost 4 bases to trimming and J lost 5 bases, with 15 bases between them. This CDR3 has 14 amino acids. The CDR3 DNA follows: TGCGCCAGCAGCACAGGATTATTGGGGGAGACCCAGTACTTC. It translates to CASSTGLLGETQYF.

A few counts support this clone. The chain joins TRBV29-1 to TRBJ1-1; 7 nucleotides match TRBD1. Trimming at V came to 7 bases and at J to 1 base, leaving 6 bases not matched to a gene. The CDR3 sequence is 13 residues long. Per germline, CDR1 SQVTM and CDR2 ANQGSEA. The CDR3 loop is CSADRVRNTEAFF. The DNA of the CDR3 is TGCAGCGCCGACAGGGTAAGGAACACTGAAGCTTTCTTT.

The chain couples TRBV5-1 to TRBJ1-3, with D tentatively TRBD1 (5 bases). Germline loops: CDR1 SGHRS, CDR2 YFSETQ. The CDR3 is 13 residues long. V shed 2 bases and J shed 8 bases, with 11 bases lying between them. As DNA, the CDR3 is TGCGCCAGCAGCTTAAAGGACACAGACACCATATATTTT. Residues: CASSLKDTDTIYF. The full variable domain, its missing parts supplied by reference TRBV5-1 and TRBJ1-3, is KAGVTQTPRYLIKTRGQQVTLSCSPISGHRSVSWYQQTPGQGLQFLFEYFSETQRNKGNFPGRFSGRQFSNSRSEMNVSTLELGDSALYLCASSLKDTDTIYFGEGSWLTVV.

In this sample, this clone turned up a few times. The V gene is TRBV7-3, the J gene TRBJ1-1; no reliable D call. Looked up from germline, CDR1 is SGHTA and CDR2 is FQGTGA. V lost 4 bases and J 1 base, leaving 7 bases between the germline ends. The CDR3 runs 13 residues. CDR3 nucleotides: TGTGCCAGCAGCTCCCACCCGAACACTGAAGCTTTCTTT. Protein: CASSSHPNTEAFF.